These 20 T cell receptor beta chains share one sample of origin, sequenced in a study of CD8+CD57+ T cells in acquired aplastic anemia (dated 2018 in TCRdb). TCRdb names Illumina HiSeq 2000 as the instrument used. TCR beta VDJ combination and CDR3 sequence profiling used genomic DNA as the template. TCRdb reworked the public reads: Q25 trimming with fastp, MiXCR clone assembly, productive beta chains retained. Entries that share a CDR3 protein sequence are merged under the most common genes and DNA. This sample lists about 220,000 distinct CDR3 sequences; 34% were detected once. The ten largest clones add up to roughly 1.1% of the sample. The sample taken for sequencing was sorted CD4+, CD8+, or CD8+CD57+ T cells (not recorded which) from PBMCs. These receptors all come from a human donor in good health, serving as a control.

This clonotype was seen ten or more times. V is TRBV5-1 and J is TRBJ1-2; D not resolved. Germline V CDR1 and CDR2: SGHRS, YFSETQ. The CDR3 has 13 residues. V dropped 2 bases and J dropped 8 bases, with 13 bases sitting between them. CDR3 protein: CASSFSGESGYTF. The DNA of the CDR3 is TGCGCCAGCAGCTTTTCGGGAGAAAGCGGCTACACCTTC. Drawing the rest from reference TRBV5-1 and TRBJ1-2, the complete variable domain is KAGVTQTPRYLIKTRGQQVTLSCSPISGHRSVSWYQQTPGQGLQFLFEYFSETQRNKGNFPGRFSGRQFSNSRSEMNVSTLELGDSALYLCASSFSGESGYTFGSGTRLTVV.

This clonotype was found a few times. The junction and the germline gene differ at one end; a read error may be behind it. The genes are TRBV12-3 or TRBV12-4 and TRBJ2-2, with 10 bases lining up with TRBD2. This CDR3 has 15 residues. The CDR3 bases are TGTGCCAGCAGTCTAGCGGGGGAGATTGCCGGGGAGCTGTTTTTT. It translates to CASSLAGEIAGELFF.

This chain joins TRBV14 and TRBJ2-6; D assignment may be TRBD1 or TRBD2 (6 bases each). Germline V gives CDR1 SGHDN, CDR2 FVKESK. There are 16 residues in the CDR3. The V end was cut by 4 bases, the J end by 4 bases, with 14 bases between. The CDR3 protein is CASSPHGGSGANVLTF. The DNA for the CDR3 is TGTGCCAGCAGCCCTCACGGGGGCTCGGGGGCCAACGTCCTGACTTTC.

This clonotype was counted between two and nine times. The genes are TRBV18 and TRBJ2-7, with a tentative D call TRBD2 (5 bases). V was pared by 1 base and J by 6 bases, with 10 bases between. CDR3 length equals 13 residues. In germline, CDR1 is KGHSH, CDR2 LQKENI. In DNA form, the CDR3 reads TGTGCCAGCTCACCACACGACCGGGGCGAGCAGTACTTC. Translated, it gives CASSPHDRGEQYF. The full variable domain, its missing parts supplied by reference TRBV18 and TRBJ2-7, is NAGVMQNPRHLVRRRGQEARLRCSPMKGHSHVYWYRQLPEEGLKFMVYLQKENIIDESGMPKERFSAEFPKEGPSILRIQQVVRGDSAAYFCASSPHDRGEQYFGPGTRLTVT.

At least ten counts were recorded for this clonotype. The chain combines TRBV20-1 with TRBJ1-1; maybe TRBD1 (6 bases). CDR1 and CDR2 (germline): DFQATT, SNEGSKA (reference sequence). The CDR3 is made up of 13 amino acids. Trimming took 0 bases from V and 4 from J, leaving 9 bases between them. The CDR3 sequence is CSARDTGITEAFF. The CDR3 DNA reads TGCAGTGCTAGAGATACAGGGATCACTGAAGCTTTCTTT.

Of note for this clonotype: Without the conserved terminal phenylalanine or tryptophan, this CDR3 likely stems from a read error. This rearrangement joins TRBV11-1 to TRBJ1-2, with D possibly being TRBD1 (6 bases). Germline CDR1 and CDR2: SGHAT and FQDESV (reference sequence). Trimming removed 6 bases at V and 6 bases at J, with 26 bases between. This CDR3 is built from 17 residues. Written as DNA, the CDR3 is TGTGCCAGCAGACCTAAATCGACGGGGGGCACGTTGGATGGCTACACCCTC. Translating it yields CASRPKSTGGTLDGYTL.

The table lists this clonotype with many counts. This rearrangement joins TRBV7-2 to TRBJ2-3; D may be TRBD2 (6 bases). The germline gives CDR1 SGHTA, CDR2 FQGNSA. Trimming removed 1 base from V and 6 bases from J, with 11 bases in between. The CDR3 has 14 amino acids. The CDR3 spells CASSLDPGRDTQYF. DNA for the CDR3: TGTGCCAGCAGCTTAGACCCGGGGAGGGATACGCAGTATTTT.

At least ten counts were recorded for this clonotype. The chain uses TRBV9 and TRBJ1-2; no reliable D call. Germline loops: CDR1 SGDLS, CDR2 YYNGEE. The CDR3 sequence is 13 residues long. V lost 1 base to trimming and J lost 3 bases, with 7 bases between them. CDR3 amino acids: CASSVNEDYGYTF. The CDR3 DNA sequence: TGTGCCAGCAGCGTAAATGAAGACTATGGCTACACCTTC.

This clonotype occurred many times. The gene calls are TRBV7-2 and TRBJ2-7; D is perhaps TRBD2 (6 bases). Trimming removed 0 bases from V and 2 bases from J, with 17 bases in between. Germline values: CDR1 SGHTA, CDR2 FQGNSA. The CDR3 is made up of 17 amino acids. The CDR3 nucleotides are TGTGCCAGCAGCTTAGCGGGGCTAGCGAGCCTAACCTACGAGCAGTACTTC. It is translated as CASSLAGLASLTYEQYF.

This clonotype turned up a few times. V and J are TRBV19 and TRBJ2-3; 8 positions match TRBD1. Germline V gene lookup returns CDR1 LNHDA and CDR2 SQIVND (reference sequence). This CDR3 is 15 amino acids long. Trimming cost V 9 bases and J 2 bases; bases outside gene matches: 10. CDR3 coding DNA: TGTGCCAGCAGCCCGGACAGGGTCTCCACAGATACGCAGTATTTT. Translating gives CASSPDRVSTDTQYF.

The rearrangement joins TRBV25-1 to TRBJ1-4; 7 bases agree with TRBD1. Germline V gene data show CDR1 as MGHDK and CDR2 as SYGVNS. This CDR3 contains 18 residues. V lost 5 bases to trimming and J lost 6 bases; unmatched junction nucleotides: 18. CDR3 DNA sequence: TGTGCCAGCAGTTTCCGGACAGGTCGGGCGGGGCGGTATGAAAAACTGTTTTTT. Translation gives CASSFRTGRAGRYEKLFF.

The chain employs TRBV5-6 and TRBJ1-6; D unresolved. This CDR3 contains 14 residues. V lost 4 bases and J lost 5, with 10 bases in between. CDR1 and CDR2 (germline): SGHDT, YYEEEE. As DNA, the CDR3 is TGTGCCAGCAGCAAGGACGGTAATAATTCACCCCTCCACTTT. It codes for CASSKDGNNSPLHF.

This clonotype was picked up many times. This chain connects TRBV10-3 to TRBJ2-1, with D tentatively TRBD2 (5 bases). The CDR3 runs 14 residues. The V end was cut by 0 bases, the J end by 9 bases, with 12 bases between. Germline V gene data show CDR1 as ENHRY and CDR2 as SYGVKD. CDR3 loop: CAISESVWELEQFF. CDR3 nucleotides: TGTGCCATCAGTGAGTCGGTTTGGGAGCTTGAGCAGTTCTTC.

The CDR3 nucleotides read TGTGCCTGGCTACGACAGGGGATCGTCACTGAAGCTTTCTTT. This codes for CAWLRQGIVTEAFF. V and J are TRBV30 and TRBJ1-1, with 8 bases that match TRBD1. This CDR3 is built from 14 residues. Germline CDR1 GTSNPN, CDR2 SVGIG (reference sequence). The J segment lost 4 bases and the V segment lost 5 bases, leaving 9 bases of the junction unmatched. Based on the CDR3 plus reference TRBV30 and TRBJ1-1, the full variable domain is SQTIHQWPATLVQPVGSPLSLECTVEGTSNPNLYWYRQAAGRGLQLLFYSVGIGQISSEVPQNLSASRPQDRQFILSSKKLLLSDSGFYLCAWLRQGIVTEAFFGQGTRLTVV.

This clonotype was recorded at least ten times. V is TRBV28 and J is TRBJ1-2; maybe TRBD1 (6 bases). The V end lost 7 bases, the J end lost 6 bases, and 15 bases lay between the germline ends. Germline V gene data show CDR1 as MDHEN and CDR2 as SYDVKM. The CDR3 loop spans 13 amino acids. This chain's CDR3 is CASKVGTPNGYTF. The CDR3, as DNA: TGTGCCAGCAAAGTAGGGACACCGAATGGCTACACCTTC.

This clonotype was found many times. The V and J genes are TRBV20-1 and TRBJ1-2; D may be TRBD1 (6 bases). V shed 5 bases and J shed 8 bases, with 15 bases lying between them. This CDR3 contains 12 residues. Germline V CDR1 and CDR2: DFQATT, SNEGSKA (reference sequence). The CDR3 loop reads CSAEDRIRGYTF. CDR3 DNA: TGCAGTGCTGAAGACAGGATCAGAGGCTACACCTTC.

The J gene is TRBJ2-5, the V gene TRBV29-1; D may be TRBD1 (5 bases). The germline V gene has CDR1 SQVTM and CDR2 ANQGSEA. The CDR3 length is 13 residues. The V end lost 4 bases, the J end lost 0 bases, and 9 bases lay between the germline ends. CDR3 DNA sequence: TGCAGCGTTGGGGGCCGTGACCAAGAGACCCAGTACTTC. As protein: CSVGGRDQETQYF.

This clonotype was observed many times. The gene calls are TRBV19 and TRBJ2-7, with D perhaps given as TRBD1 or TRBD2 (5 bases each). V was shortened by 4 bases and J by 5 bases, with 12 bases between the two germline ends. There are 13 residues in the CDR3. CDR1 LNHDA and CDR2 SQIVND come from the germline V gene (reference sequence). This CDR3 is CASSRARGDEQYF. The CDR3 DNA is TGTGCCAGTAGTAGGGCGAGGGGAGACGAGCAGTACTTC. Together with reference TRBV19 and TRBJ2-7, the CDR3 gives the full variable domain: DGGITQSPKYLFRKEGQNVTLSCEQNLNHDAMYWYRQDPGQGLRLIYYSQIVNDFQKGDIAEGYSVSREKKESFPLTVTSAQKNPTAFYLCASSRARGDEQYFGPGTRLTVT.

On this clonotype itself: Being one base from a much bigger clone, this may be a read error. The chain joins TRBV2 to TRBJ1-5, with D tentatively TRBD1 (6 bases). CDR3 size: 18 residues. Trimming took 6 bases from V and 2 from J, leaving 23 bases between them. CDR1 is SNHLY and CDR2 is FYNNEI in the germline V gene. CDR3 in amino acids: CASRERPGLGGGNQPQHF. The CDR3 nucleotides are TGTGCCAGCAGGGAACGACCAGGCTTAGGGGGTGGCAATCAGCCCCAGCATTTT.

The chain combines TRBV6-1 with TRBJ2-1, with D unclear. Between the trimmed V and J ends, which lost 2 bases and 4 bases, there was a span of 3 bases. CDR1 is MNHNS, CDR2 SASEGT, per germline. The CDR3 has 12 amino acids. The chain's CDR3 is CASSEQYNEQFF. The CDR3 DNA reads as TGTGCCAGCAGTGAACAATACAATGAGCAGTTCTTC.